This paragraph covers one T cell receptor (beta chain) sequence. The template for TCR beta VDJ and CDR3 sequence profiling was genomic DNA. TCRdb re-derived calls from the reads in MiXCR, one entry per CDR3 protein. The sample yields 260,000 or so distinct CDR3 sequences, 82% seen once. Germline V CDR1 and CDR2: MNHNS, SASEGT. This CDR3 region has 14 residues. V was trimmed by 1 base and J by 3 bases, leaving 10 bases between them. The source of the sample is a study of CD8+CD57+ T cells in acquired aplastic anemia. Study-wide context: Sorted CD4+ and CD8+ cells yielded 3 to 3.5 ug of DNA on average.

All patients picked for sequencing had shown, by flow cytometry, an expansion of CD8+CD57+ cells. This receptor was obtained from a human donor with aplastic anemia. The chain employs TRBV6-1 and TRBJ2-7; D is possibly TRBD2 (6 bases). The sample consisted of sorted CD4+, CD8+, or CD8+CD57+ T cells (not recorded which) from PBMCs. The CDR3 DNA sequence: TGTGCCAGCAGTGAAGAAGGGGAGGACTACGAGCAGTACTTC. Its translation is CASSEEGEDYEQYF.